The 23 T cell receptor beta chains reported below all come from one sample, sequenced in a study of OX40 agonist ivuxolimab in advanced cancers. Profiling relied on immunoSEQ multiplex PCR, and the TCRdb table lists in-frame clones only, not all of them. The sample comprises about 15,000 clones, approximately 93% of which are singletons, and roughly 23% rests with the top ten. Sequences were derived from CD4+ or CD8+ T cells sorted from blood, sampled in a trial of the OX40 agonist ivuxolimab. The receptors here all came from an adult with an advanced solid tumor such as melanoma, head and neck, liver or kidney cancer.

This clone has just one count. This chain joins TRBV11-2 and TRBJ1-1; D might be TRBD1 (6 bases). The V gene lost 8 bases and the J gene lost 3 bases, with 16 bases spanning the gap. Per germline, CDR1 SGHAT and CDR2 FQNNGV. The CDR3 extends over 14 amino acids. The CDR3 region is CASVWGAWDTEAFF. Written as DNA, the CDR3 is TGTGCCAGCGTTTGGGGGGCGTGGGACACTGAAGCTTTCTTT. The whole variable domain, remainder taken from reference TRBV11-2 and TRBJ1-1, is EAGVAQSPRYKIIEKRQSVAFWCNPISGHATLYWYQQILGQGPKLLIQFQNNGVVDDSQLPKDRFSAERLKGVDSTLKIQPAKLEDSAVYLCASVWGAWDTEAFFGQGTRLTVV.

This chain uses TRBV28 with TRBJ1-2; D possibly corresponds to TRBD1 (5 bases). The V gene's germline CDR1 is MDHEN and CDR2 SYDVKM. V dropped 8 bases and J dropped 6 bases, with 16 bases sitting between them. The CDR3 has 13 amino acids. The CDR3: CASRQGGYDGYTF. The CDR3 region has the DNA TGTGCCAGCCGGCAGGGAGGTTATGATGGCTACACCTTC.

The J gene is TRBJ2-7, the V gene TRBV29-1, with TRBD1 identical over 8 bases. The ends lost 6 bases at V and 2 bases at J; junction bases unmatched: 9. CDR1 is SQVTM and CDR2 is ANQGSEA in the germline V gene. The CDR3 is made up of 14 amino acids. CDR3 loop: CSVDGTGEAYEQYF. DNA of the CDR3: TGCAGCGTAGATGGGACAGGCGAAGCCTACGAGCAGTACTTC.

The chain links TRBV19 to TRBJ1-1, with TRBD1 identical over 8 bases. Unmatched junction bases numbered 2, after V lost 5 bases and J lost 0 bases. CDR3 size: 14 residues. Germline CDR1 LNHDA, CDR2 SQIVND (reference sequence). CDR3 bases: TGTGCCAGTAGTGAACAGGGGGTGAACACTGAAGCTTTCTTT. It encodes CASSEQGVNTEAFF.

This clone appeared a few times. The rearrangement uses TRBV7-9 and TRBJ2-7, with D possibly matching TRBD1 (7 bases). From germline, CDR1 is SEHNR and CDR2 FQNEAQ (reference sequence). The CDR3 is made up of 14 amino acids. The V and J ends lost 4 bases and 6 bases respectively, with 16 bases between them. The CDR3 sequence is CASSSGQEGVEQYF. The CDR3 DNA follows: TGTGCCAGCAGCTCCGGACAGGAGGGGGTCGAGCAGTACTTC.

V gene TRBV19 combines with J gene TRBJ1-1; 7 bases match TRBD1. The V gene end was trimmed by 6 bases and the J gene end by 6 bases; junction bases not matched to a gene: 10. This CDR3 comprises 14 residues. Germline V gene data show CDR1 as LNHDA and CDR2 as SQIVND (reference sequence). CDR3 in DNA: TGTGCCAGTAGCTCAGGGGGGATCGGCCCTGAAGCTTTCTTT. It codes for CASSSGGIGPEAFF.

The V and J genes are TRBV2 and TRBJ1-1; D is undetermined. The CDR3 runs 12 residues. Germline CDR1 is SNHLY and CDR2 is FYNNEI. V lost 6 bases and J lost 5, with 10 bases in between. CDR3 nucleotide sequence: TGTGCCAGCAGGGGGAGCGGGACTGAAGCTTTCTTT. It is translated as CASRGSGTEAFF.

By share of the sample, this clone is medium-sized. Here the CDR3 reads CASSSEGARGNEKLFF. CDR3 nucleotides: TGTGCCAGCAGCTCCGAAGGGGCCAGGGGGAATGAAAAACTGTTTTTT. The rearrangement uses TRBV7-8 and TRBJ1-4, with TRBD1 matching 7 bases. V was pared by 4 bases and J by 5 bases, with 10 bases of the junction left unmatched. CDR1 and CDR2 (germline): SGHVS, FQNEAQ. The CDR3 has 16 amino acids. Full variable domain (remainder filled in from reference TRBV7-8 and TRBJ1-4): GAGVSQSPRYKVAKRGQDVALRCDPISGHVSLFWYQQALGQGPEFLTYFQNEAQLDKSGLPSDRFFAERPEGSVSTLKIQRTQQEDSAVYLCASSSEGARGNEKLFFGSGTQLSVL.

The chain employs TRBV11-2 and TRBJ1-3; 10 bases line up with TRBD1. Germline CDR1 SGHAT, CDR2 FQNNGV. V dropped 3 bases and J dropped 8; count of bases not matched to a gene: 7. The CDR3 is 15 residues long. The CDR3 nucleotides read TGTGCCAGCAGCTTCCTGGGACAGGGGATTGACACCATATATTTT. Its translation: CASSFLGQGIDTIYF.

DNA for the CDR3: TGTGCCAGCAGCTTACCCCCGGGAGAGCAGTTCTTC. It encodes CASSLPPGEQFF. This sequence joins TRBV13 and TRBJ2-1, with D possibly being TRBD2 (5 bases). CDR1 and CDR2 (germline): PRHDT, FYEKMQ (reference sequence). The CDR3 has 12 amino acids. V was trimmed by 2 bases and J by 10 bases, leaving 9 bases between them.

The rearrangement links TRBV7-9 to TRBJ2-7; the D gene is possibly TRBD2 (5 bases). With 3 bases removed from V and 3 bases from J, the gap between germline ends came to 12 bases. The CDR3 extends over 14 amino acids. Per the germline V gene, CDR1 is SEHNR and CDR2 is FQNEAQ (reference sequence). The CDR3 sequence is CASSFPDFDYEQYF. Here the CDR3 DNA reads TGTGCCAGCAGCTTCCCGGACTTTGACTACGAGCAGTACTTC.

This clone was detected once. The chain links TRBV19 to TRBJ1-1; D not certain. With 3 bases removed from V and 0 bases from J, the gap between germline ends came to 8 bases. Per germline, CDR1 LNHDA and CDR2 SQIVND (reference sequence). The CDR3 sequence is 14 residues long. The CDR3: CASSIRTVNTEAFF. The CDR3 DNA reads as TGTGCCAGTAGTATTAGGACGGTGAACACTGAAGCTTTCTTT.

The chain has TRBV11-1 and TRBJ2-3; maybe TRBD2 (7 bases). Trimming removed 6 bases at V and 2 bases at J, with 21 bases between. The CDR3 is 17 residues long. Germline values: CDR1 SGHAT, CDR2 FQDESV (reference sequence). CDR3 residues: CASRPGAGETNTDTQYF. The CDR3 nucleotides are TGTGCCAGCAGACCGGGGGCGGGGGAGACGAACACAGATACGCAGTATTTT.

The chain combines TRBV5-5 with TRBJ2-7, with D perhaps given as TRBD1 or TRBD2 (5 bases each). CDR1 and CDR2 (germline): SGHKS, YYEKEE (reference sequence). The CDR3 contains 12 residues. V was cut by 3 bases and J by 3 bases, with 7 bases left in between. The CDR3 here is CASSWDLYEQYF. DNA for the CDR3: TGTGCCAGCAGCTGGGACCTCTACGAGCAGTACTTC.

This clone was recorded once. The CDR3, as DNA: TGTGCCAGCAGCTTAGGCATTACCTACGAGCAGTACTTC. Protein sequence: CASSLGITYEQYF. The chain recombines TRBV7-8 with TRBJ2-7, with D unresolved. V lost 1 base to trimming and J lost 2 bases, with 6 bases between them. The CDR3 extends over 13 amino acids. CDR1 is SGHVS, CDR2 FQNEAQ, per germline.

This clone was detected a few times. The chain is built from TRBV4-1 and TRBJ2-7; D is unclear. CDR3 length: 14 amino acids. Germline lookup yields CDR1 MGHRA and CDR2 YSYEKL. V was shortened by 1 base and J by 9 bases, with 16 bases between the two germline ends. CDR3 amino acids: CASSQVETPPGQYF. CDR3 sequence (DNA): TGCGCCAGCAGCCAAGTTGAAACGCCCCCAGGGCAGTACTTC.

The CDR3 loop is CASRFKGDGKLFF. The CDR3 nucleotides read TGTGCCAGTAGATTTAAGGGGGACGGAAAACTGTTTTTT. V is TRBV19 and J is TRBJ1-4; D may be TRBD1 (6 bases). V lost 6 bases to trimming and J lost 10 bases, with 15 bases between them. Germline V CDR1 and CDR2: LNHDA, SQIVND (reference sequence). The CDR3 spans 13 residues.

The chain couples TRBV28 to TRBJ2-1; D is undetermined. CDR1 and CDR2 (germline): MDHEN, SYDVKM. V lost 3 bases and J 0 bases, leaving 6 bases between the germline ends. The CDR3 is 14 residues long. The CDR3 here is CASSLVNSYNEQFF. The CDR3, as DNA: TGTGCCAGCAGTTTGGTAAACTCCTACAATGAGCAGTTCTTC.

The V gene is TRBV25-1, the J gene TRBJ1-2; TRBD1 matches at 8 bases. CDR3 length: 13 amino acids. The ends lost 5 bases at V and 6 bases at J; junction bases unmatched: 5. From germline, CDR1 is MGHDK and CDR2 SYGVNS. The CDR3 coding sequence is TGTGCCAGCAGTTTTCCAGGGGGCAATGGCTACACCTTC. Its protein product is CASSFPGGNGYTF.

The chain couples TRBV30 to TRBJ2-3; D may be TRBD2 (6 bases). Germline CDR1 GTSNPN, CDR2 SVGIG (reference sequence). V lost 4 bases to trimming and J lost 1 base, with 15 bases between them. This CDR3 has 15 amino acids. This CDR3 reads CAWTEGQGGTDTQYF. CDR3 sequence (DNA): TGTGCCTGGACGGAGGGGCAGGGAGGCACAGATACGCAGTATTTT.

The chain combines TRBV19 with TRBJ2-7; TRBD1 matches at 9 bases. Per germline, CDR1 LNHDA and CDR2 SQIVND (reference sequence). Unmatched junction bases numbered 7, after V lost 3 bases and J lost 4 bases. This CDR3 is 15 amino acids long. Here the CDR3 reads CASSMGTGKWYEQYF. CDR3 bases: TGTGCCAGTAGTATGGGGACAGGGAAATGGTACGAGCAGTACTTC.

This clone has just a few counts. The J gene is TRBJ1-1, the V gene TRBV11-2; 7 nucleotides align to TRBD1. The germline V gene has CDR1 SGHAT and CDR2 FQNNGV. V was clipped by 5 bases and J by 0 bases; unmatched bases: 3. CDR3 length: 14 residues. CDR3 amino acids: CASSLTGVNTEAFF. The CDR3, as DNA: TGTGCCAGCAGCCTCACAGGGGTGAACACTGAAGCTTTCTTT. Looking up the rest from reference TRBV11-2 and TRBJ1-1 gives the full variable domain: EAGVAQSPRYKIIEKRQSVAFWCNPISGHATLYWYQQILGQGPKLLIQFQNNGVVDDSQLPKDRFSAERLKGVDSTLKIQPAKLEDSAVYLCASSLTGVNTEAFFGQGTRLTVV.

The chain's CDR3 is CATSRGQGPYEQYF. CDR3 DNA sequence: TGTGCCACCAGCAGGGGACAGGGACCCTACGAGCAGTACTTC. The chain uses TRBV15 and TRBJ2-7; 9 bases align to TRBD1. CDR1 LNHNV and CDR2 YYDKDF come from the germline V gene (reference sequence). Unmatched junction bases numbered 2, after V lost 3 bases and J lost 2 bases. The CDR3 is 14 amino acids. Variable domain in full (rest from reference TRBV15 and TRBJ2-7): DAMVIQNPRYQVTQFGKPVTLSCSQTLNHNVMYWYQQKSSQAPKLLFHYYDKDFNNEADTPDNFQSRRPNTSFCFLDIRSPGLGDTAMYLCATSRGQGPYEQYFGPGTRLTVT.